This T cell receptor (beta chain) came from a study of tumor-infiltrating lymphocytes in primary liver carcinoma. Study in general: These patients were men and women whose ages were 30 to 69 years. Study-wide results and caveats: Tumor tissue displayed a significantly greater top-250-clone fraction than blood (p = 0.039).

Co-extracting RNA and DNA was done with 20-30 mg of unsorted bulk tissue as input. The CDR3 has 12 residues. CDR1 is SQVTM and CDR2 is ANQGSEA in the germline V gene. Trimming at V came to 2 bases and at J to 7 bases, leaving 3 bases not matched to a gene. A primer matching the constant region was used to make TCR beta cDNA from approximately 520 ng of total RNA. Construction of TCR beta libraries relied on three successive nested multiplex PCR rounds employing slightly modified ARM-PCR. Running around 9 cycles apiece, the first two PCR rounds relied on TRBV1-TRBV30 forward primers together with a C-beta reverse primer. A single record per CDR3 protein comes from TCRdb applying MiXCR to the multiplex PCR reads. The table records some 95,000 distinct CDR3 sequences, around 70% of them present only once. Details on this clonotype: The target antigen is unknown.

The source material was tumor-adjacent normal liver tissue. The chain joins TRBV29-1 to TRBJ1-2; 8 bases line up with TRBD1. This sequence originates from a man aged 35-49 years with primary liver carcinoma and hepatitis B virus infection. CDR3 sequence reads: CSVEQGAGGYTF. The DNA for the CDR3 is TGCAGCGTTGAACAGGGGGCGGGTGGCTACACCTTC.